This TCR beta chain was recorded in a study of human T cells and chemical hapten exposure. In the study overall: DPC at 2% was the sensitizing agent, placed on roughly 2 cm by roughly 2 cm of upper inner arm skin. Patch tests put 0.01% DPC on the upper back, and the results were checked at 6 days. Across samples, TCR yields varied, mostly owing to small differences in pooled library volumes. The study's findings and limits: There was alopecia in the donors, so their immune response may differ from that of healthy people.

CDR3 length equals 18 residues. Germline assignment: CDR1 SGHRS and CDR2 YFSETQ. V gave up 0 bases and J gave up 0 bases; unmatched junction bases: 7. Each CDR3 protein gets one entry after TCRdb re-called the RACE reads with MiXCR. The table records 62,000 or so distinct CDR3 sequences, 11% of them present only once. As to time point: patch test 3, about 24 weeks after DPC sensitization. Treatment noted: therapeutic diphenylcyclopropenone sensitization with weekly scalp DPC. This clonotype was picked up a small number of times. Its antigen is not known. The input for sequencing was whole blood, taken in connection with sensitization to the hapten diphenylcyclopropenone (DPC). The sequence came from a woman in her thirties with alopecia areata. Some clones in this sample may be carry-over from other donors' samples. This chain joins TRBV5-1 and TRBJ2-3, with 10 bases that match TRBD2. This CDR3 is CASSLGLAGVSSTDTQYF. As DNA, the CDR3 is TGCGCCAGCAGCTTGGGCCTAGCGGGAGTATCAAGCACAGATACGCAGTATTTT.